This T cell receptor beta chain was retrieved from a study of T cell clonotyping in hematopoietic cell transplantation. Clones were sequenced by immunoSEQ multiplex PCR, and TCRdb holds only the in-frame ones, with some missing. This table has roughly 40,000 clones, approximately 95% appearing once. The clonotype originates from a man aged 25 to 40 in good health. Some clones in this sample may be carry-over from other donors' samples. The sequencing sample was made of peripheral blood mononuclear cells.

Here the CDR3 DNA reads TGTGCCAGCAGCGGGGGTGGAAATCAGCCCCAGCATTTT. Its protein product is CASSGGGNQPQHF. This sequence joins TRBV14 and TRBJ1-5; TRBD1 is a possible D gene (5 bases). The germline V gene encodes CDR1 SGHDN and CDR2 FVKESK. The CDR3 extends over 13 amino acids. The V and J ends lost 5 bases and 4 bases respectively, with 9 bases between them.